The rows below give T cell receptor beta chains drawn from one sample of a study of identical twins. TCRdb used MiXCR to reprocess the 5' RACE reads, holding one entry per CDR3 protein. The profile shows around 100,000 distinct CDR3 sequences, about 6.1% of them singletons. Sequences were obtained from memory T cells sorted from blood. The receptor source for this set is a woman between 50 and 59 years old in good health. Both conserved end residues are part of each CDR3. The order of the fields is V gene, clone size, CDR3 protein. Clone size, where shown, is once, few, many, or a class for clones that have expanded.

V: TRBV12-3/TRBV12-4
size: many
CDR3: CASSPGTHPRASTNEKLFF

V: TRBV7-8
size: many
CDR3: CASSLSSGTGDTQYF

V: TRBV29-1
size: many
CDR3: CSVFLGGTGNTIYF

V: TRBV3-1
size: many
CDR3: CASSYTGITEAFF

V: TRBV6-2/TRBV6-3
size: many
CDR3: CASTEEITDTQYF

V: TRBV3-1
size: many
CDR3: CASSQYPRAGGREDYGYTF

V: TRBV20-1
size: many
CDR3: CSARDPVGGLAKNIQYF

V: TRBV11-3
size: medium-sized
CDR3: CASRRGSADTQYF

V: TRBV6-5
size: many
CDR3: CASSRRTSGTDTQYF

V: TRBV19
size: many
CDR3: CASSIRRLAGDGRELFF

V: TRBV7-2
size: NA
CDR3: CASSHGTGTNTEAFF

V: TRBV5-1
size: many
CDR3: CASSLESPTDTQYF

V: TRBV2
size: many
CDR3: CASRYGQGFGTQYF

V: TRBV10-1
size: many
CDR3: CATNKETQYF

V: TRBV20-1
size: many
CDR3: CSAWTSPYNEQFF

V: TRBV5-6
size: NA
CDR3: CASSRDRSGNTIYF

V: TRBV5-1
size: many
CDR3: CASSVTGGTNEKLFF

V: TRBV24-1
size: NA
CDR3: CATSDPSGSGSYNEQFF

V: TRBV5-5
size: many
CDR3: CASSALAGAGELFF

V: TRBV28
size: NA
CDR3: CASGKVGYEQYF

V: TRBV5-1
size: many
CDR3: CASSQGQGFYGYTF

V: TRBV12-3/TRBV12-4
size: many
CDR3: CASSSRPGTGSYEQYF

V: TRBV3-1
size: many
CDR3: CASSQGPQGTYNEQFF

V: TRBV20-1
size: many
CDR3: CSARVNLAGGRSNIQYF

V: TRBV6-5
size: many
CDR3: CASSYSQGAGDIQYF

V: TRBV2
size: many
CDR3: CASKGRGRHQPQHF

V: TRBV27
size: many
CDR3: CASSRSRNEQFF

V: TRBV29-1
size: many
CDR3: CSVEVPVHEQFF

V: TRBV30
size: NA
CDR3: CAFSGQAYTGELFF

V: TRBV5-1
size: many
CDR3: CASSLEGLDTDTQYF

V: TRBV29-1
size: many
CDR3: CSVGKGGNQPQHF

V: TRBV9
size: many
CDR3: CASSSKARGNEQFF

V: TRBV10-3
size: many
CDR3: CAIRETDSNEQFF

V: TRBV3-1
size: many
CDR3: CASSQGVASGSQYF

V: TRBV10-3
size: many
CDR3: CAISEILTGGRPQETQYF

V: TRBV7-2
size: NA
CDR3: CASSFWDRPRYGYTF

V: TRBV4-1
size: many
CDR3: CASSQGIQGAEKLFF

V: TRBV19
size: NA
CDR3: CASSVGSGHQETQYF

V: TRBV7-2
size: NA
CDR3: CASSSRLGSPEQYF